This passage covers 10 T cell receptor beta chains from one sample sequenced in a study of vaccination and CD4 T cells after COVID-19 (dated by TCRdb to between 2020 and 2023). The receptor library was made with PCR. The listed sequencing device is Illumina iSeq 100. DNA from cultured CD4+ T cells was subjected to TCR sequencing with the Oncomine TCR Beta short-read assay at the Johns Hopkins FTIC core. TCRdb reprocessing: public reads trimmed at Q25 with fastp, clones called with MiXCR, in-frame beta chains kept. Each record represents a unique CDR3 protein, reported with the most common genes and DNA among its rows. Present in this sample are 5,000 to 8,000 distinct CDR3 sequences, approximately 48% of which were seen just once. The ten largest clones capture approximately 26% of the sample. What the treatment or condition label conveys for this sample: roughly ten-day PBMC culture with coronavirus spike peptide pools or control peptides (ViraFEST assay). CD4+ T cells from unexposed donors were collected before the COVID-19 pandemic (2011-2018).

No antigen is known for these receptors. Sequences were obtained from CD4+ T cells from blood, cultured in vitro. These receptors were collected from a human donor in good health.

The chain links TRBV20-1 to TRBJ1-6, with D possibly TRBD1 on 6 matching bases. The CDR3 runs to 16 residues. Germline CDR1 DFQATT, CDR2 SNEGSKA (reference sequence). Trimming removed 0 bases from V and 2 bases from J, with 11 bases in between. This chain's CDR3 is CSARDRRGTYNSPLHF. The CDR3, as DNA: TGCAGTGCTAGAGATCGCAGGGGAACCTATAATTCACCCCTCCACTTT.

The chain couples TRBV20-1 to TRBJ1-4, with D unclear. V was cut by 3 bases and J by 5 bases, with 13 bases left in between. The CDR3 is made up of 14 amino acids. Germline V CDR1 and CDR2: DFQATT, SNEGSKA (reference sequence). The CDR3 coding sequence is TGCAGTGCTAGTTGGGCATCGGAGAATGAAAAACTGTTTTTT. It codes for CSASWASENEKLFF.

The chain couples TRBV2 to TRBJ2-5, with D hard to call. This CDR3 contains 14 residues. Trimming shortened V by 5 bases and J by 1 base, and 11 bases separated the two germline ends. Per the germline V gene, CDR1 is SNHLY and CDR2 is FYNNEI. The CDR3 DNA is TGTGCCAGCAGTCCAACCCCGGCCCAAGAGACCCAGTACTTC. Its protein product is CASSPTPAQETQYF.

CDR3 protein: CSASQTGSSYNSPLHF. In DNA form, the CDR3 reads TGCAGTGCTTCACAAACCGGGAGCTCCTATAATTCACCCCTCCACTTT. The rearrangement joins TRBV20-1 to TRBJ1-6, with no clear D. The V and J ends lost 5 bases and 0 bases respectively, with 14 bases between them. CDR1 and CDR2 from the germline V gene are DFQATT and SNEGSKA (reference sequence). The CDR3 is 16 residues long.

The V call is TRBV7-2, the J call TRBJ1-1; D is possibly TRBD1 (5 bases). Germline V gene sequence: CDR1 SGHTA, CDR2 FQGNSA. The CDR3 extends over 14 amino acids. Deletions cut 1 base from V and 6 bases from J, with 12 bases between. CDR3 amino acids: CASSLVAGRAEAFF. The CDR3 DNA is TGTGCCAGCAGCTTAGTCGCAGGGCGGGCTGAAGCTTTCTTT.

This chain links TRBV30 with TRBJ1-1, with D uncertain. Trimming removed 4 bases from V and 0 bases from J, with 9 bases in between. Per germline, CDR1 GTSNPN and CDR2 SVGIG (reference sequence). The CDR3 is 13 amino acids. The CDR3, as DNA: TGTGCCTGGACCCGACACATGAACACTGAAGCTTTCTTT. Residues: CAWTRHMNTEAFF.

The sample holds one count of this clonotype. The V gene is TRBV28, the J gene TRBJ1-1; D is uncertain. V lost 6 bases and J 5 bases, leaving 16 bases between the germline ends. CDR1 is MDHEN, CDR2 SYDVKM, per germline. This CDR3 has 14 amino acids. The CDR3 is CASSQRPAWTEAFF. Here the CDR3 DNA reads TGTGCCAGCAGCCAGAGACCCGCCTGGACTGAAGCTTTCTTT.

The rearrangement uses TRBV2 and TRBJ1-2, with no clear D. Germline CDR1 is SNHLY and CDR2 is FYNNEI. The CDR3 is 14 amino acids. Trimming left V 1 base short and J 4 bases short, with 10 bases between. Here the CDR3 DNA reads TGTGCCAGCAGTGAAGAGTTCGGGCTCTATGGCTACACCTTC. This translates into CASSEEFGLYGYTF. The variable domain in full, with the rest retrieved from reference TRBV2 and TRBJ1-2, is EPEVTQTPSHQVTQMGQEVILRCVPISNHLYFYWYRQILGQKVEFLVSFYNNEISEKSEIFDDQFSVERPDGSNFTLKIRSTKLEDSAMYFCASSEEFGLYGYTFGSGTRLTVV.

The rearrangement links TRBV11-2 to TRBJ2-1; 11 bases are a match to TRBD2. V trimming: 3 bases; J trimming: 4 bases; junction bases outside the gene matches: 5. Germline CDR1 SGHAT, CDR2 FQNNGV. This CDR3 is built from 16 residues. CDR3 in DNA: TGTGCCAGCAGCTTCCTGACTAGCGGGGCTTACAATGAGCAGTTCTTC. Its translation is CASSFLTSGAYNEQFF.

The J gene is TRBJ2-2, the V gene TRBV27; 9 bases align to TRBD1. This CDR3 comprises 14 residues. The J segment lost 1 base and the V segment lost 11 bases, leaving 5 bases of the junction unmatched. Germline-derived CDR1 and CDR2 are MNHEY and SMNVEV (reference sequence). The CDR3 sequence: CAATDRGNTGELFF. CDR3 sequence (DNA): TGTGCCGCGACGGACAGGGGGAACACCGGGGAGCTGTTTTTT.